Presented here are 10 T cell receptor beta chains from one specimen sequenced in a study of CD8+ T cells in alopecia areata. cDNA reverse transcribed from extracted RNA served as the sequencing template. Libraries were prepared by immunoSEQ multiplex PCR; TCRdb keeps only in-frame clonotypes and omits some of them. The table records 150,000 to 200,000 clones, approximately 67% of them present only once. Treatment in this sample: oral pan-JAK inhibitor, 5-10 mg twice daily. The sequencing here drew on CD4+ T cells sorted from blood, taken between weeks 49 and 50, from a patient treated with tofacitinib. The receptor source for this set is a human donor with alopecia areata.

This clone was seen a few times. V and J are TRBV5-1 and TRBJ2-5; no clear D. This CDR3 spans 11 amino acids. Germline V gene lookup returns CDR1 SGHRS and CDR2 YFSETQ. Trimming cost V 5 bases and J 2 bases, with 4 bases left between them. In nucleotides, the CDR3 is TGCGCCAGCAGGGGTCAAGAGACCCAGTACTTC. It encodes CASRGQETQYF.

The chain has TRBV7-2 and TRBJ2-3; unclear D gene. From germline, CDR1 is SGHTA and CDR2 FQGNSA. The ends were cut back, 6 bases at V and 4 bases at J, with 17 bases in the middle. This CDR3 is 15 amino acids long. The CDR3: CASSGFRRASDTQYF. The CDR3 bases are TGTGCCAGCAGTGGGTTTCGCCGAGCTTCAGATACGCAGTATTTT.

The chain is built from TRBV19 and TRBJ2-6; a weak D match, TRBD1 (7 bases). This CDR3 region has 19 residues. Trimming left V 5 bases short and J 0 bases short, with 20 bases between. Germline CDR1 reads LNHDA; CDR2 reads SQIVND (reference sequence). DNA of the CDR3: TGTGCCAGTAGTCCAGGGGGGCTAGACCCGAACTCTGGGGCCAACGTCCTGACTTTC. Amino acids: CASSPGGLDPNSGANVLTF.

This chain links TRBV30 with TRBJ2-3; maybe TRBD2 (7 bases). The CDR3 is made up of 12 amino acids. Trimming removed 3 bases at V and 6 bases at J, with 10 bases between. From germline, CDR1 is GTSNPN and CDR2 SVGIG (reference sequence). As DNA, the CDR3 is TGTGCCTGGAGGCGGGGGCCCGATACGCAGTATTTT. This sequence encodes CAWRRGPDTQYF.

This clone was picked up a small number of times. V usage is TRBV14 and J usage is TRBJ2-1; no reliable D call. The V and J ends lost 1 base and 5 bases respectively, with 12 bases between them. The CDR3 runs to 15 residues. CDR1 and CDR2 (germline): SGHDN, FVKESK. CDR3 in amino acids: CASSQGLSQNNEQFF. CDR3 DNA: TGTGCCAGCAGCCAAGGGTTGTCCCAAAACAATGAGCAGTTCTTC.

V gene TRBV19 combines with J gene TRBJ1-5; 9 bases line up with TRBD1. Germline V lookup: CDR1 LNHDA, CDR2 SQIVND (reference sequence). The V segment lost 7 bases and the J segment 0 bases; nucleotides outside the gene matches: 7. CDR3 length equals 16 residues. The CDR3 loop reads CASTPGQGYSNQPQHF. The CDR3 nucleotides are TGTGCCAGTACCCCGGGACAGGGTTATAGCAATCAGCCCCAGCATTTT.

This chain uses TRBV29-1 with TRBJ2-4; tentative D call: TRBD2 (5 bases). Trimming shortened V by 1 base and J by 0 bases, and 10 bases separated the two germline ends. The CDR3 loop spans 15 amino acids. Germline V gene sequence: CDR1 SQVTM, CDR2 ANQGSEA. DNA for the CDR3: TGCAGCGTTGAAGTCCCCCGGGGAGCCAAAAACATTCAGTACTTC. This codes for CSVEVPRGAKNIQYF.

The V and J genes are TRBV9 and TRBJ2-4; possibly TRBD1 for D (7 bases). The V gene lost 3 bases and the J gene lost 1 base, with 20 bases spanning the gap. Germline CDR1 reads SGDLS; CDR2 reads YYNGEE. This CDR3 has 18 residues. CDR3 loop: CASSEQPTGSGAKNIQYF. Here the CDR3 DNA reads TGTGCCAGCAGCGAACAACCGACAGGGAGCGGGGCCAAAAACATTCAGTACTTC.

The J gene is TRBJ2-5, the V gene TRBV29-1, with D perhaps assigned TRBD1 or TRBD2 (5 bases each). The V end lost 6 bases, the J end lost 5 bases, and 7 bases lay between the germline ends. The germline V gene has CDR1 SQVTM and CDR2 ANQGSEA. This CDR3 spans 10 amino acids. Here the CDR3 DNA reads TGCAGCGTGGGGGACGAGACCCAGTACTTC. This translates into CSVGDETQYF. Full variable domain (outside the CDR3, taken from reference TRBV29-1 and TRBJ2-5): SAVISQKPSRDICQRGTSLTIQCQVDSQVTMMFWYRQQPGQSLTLIATANQGSEATYESGFVIDKFPISRPNLTFSTLTVSNMSPEDSSIYLCSVGDETQYFGPGTRLLVL.

The V call is TRBV25-1, the J call TRBJ2-7; no definite D call. The germline V and J ends were trimmed by 6 bases and 7 bases, with 19 bases remaining between them. Germline values: CDR1 MGHDK, CDR2 SYGVNS. The CDR3 spans 14 residues. The CDR3 spells CASSLGPFLGEQYF. The CDR3 coding sequence is TGTGCCAGCAGCCTAGGACCCTTTCTAGGGGAGCAGTACTTC.